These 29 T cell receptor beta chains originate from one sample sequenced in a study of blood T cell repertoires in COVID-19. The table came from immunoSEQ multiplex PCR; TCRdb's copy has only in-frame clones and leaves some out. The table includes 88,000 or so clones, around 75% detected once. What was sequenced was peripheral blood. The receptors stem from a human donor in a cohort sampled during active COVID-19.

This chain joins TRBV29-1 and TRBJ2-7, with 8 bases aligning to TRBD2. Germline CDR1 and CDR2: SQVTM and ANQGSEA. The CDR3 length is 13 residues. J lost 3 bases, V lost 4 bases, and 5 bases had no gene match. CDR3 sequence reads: CSVAGGSYYEQYF. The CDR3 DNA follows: TGCAGCGTTGCGGGGGGGTCGTACTACGAGCAGTACTTC.

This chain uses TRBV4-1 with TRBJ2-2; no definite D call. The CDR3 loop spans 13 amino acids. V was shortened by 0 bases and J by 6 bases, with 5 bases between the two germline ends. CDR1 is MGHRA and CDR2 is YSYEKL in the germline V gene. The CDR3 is CASSQEESGELFF. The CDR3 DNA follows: TGCGCCAGCAGCCAAGAGGAGTCCGGGGAGCTGTTTTTT.

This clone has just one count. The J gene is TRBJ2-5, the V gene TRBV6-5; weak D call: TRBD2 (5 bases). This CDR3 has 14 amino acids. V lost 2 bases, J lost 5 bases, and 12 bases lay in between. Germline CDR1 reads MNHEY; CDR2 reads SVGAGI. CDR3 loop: CASSYIGRWETQYF. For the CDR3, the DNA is TGTGCCAGCAGTTACATAGGGAGATGGGAGACCCAGTACTTC.

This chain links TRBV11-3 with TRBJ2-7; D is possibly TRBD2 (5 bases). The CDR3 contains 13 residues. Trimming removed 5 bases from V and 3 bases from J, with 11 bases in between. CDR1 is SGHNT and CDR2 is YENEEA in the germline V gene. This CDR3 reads CASSDRRDYEQYF. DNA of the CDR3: TGTGCCAGCAGCGACCGACGGGACTACGAGCAGTACTTC.

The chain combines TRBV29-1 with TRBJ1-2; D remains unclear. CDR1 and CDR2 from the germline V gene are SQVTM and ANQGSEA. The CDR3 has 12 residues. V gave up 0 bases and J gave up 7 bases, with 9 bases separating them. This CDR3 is CSVEDGGSGYTF. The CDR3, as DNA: TGCAGCGTTGAAGATGGCGGGTCTGGCTACACCTTC.

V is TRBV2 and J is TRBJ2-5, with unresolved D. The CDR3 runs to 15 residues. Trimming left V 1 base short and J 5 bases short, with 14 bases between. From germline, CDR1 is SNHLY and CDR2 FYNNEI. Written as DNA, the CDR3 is TGTGCCAGCAGTGAAGAGAGGTTTGGGTTGGAGACCCAGTACTTC. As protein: CASSEERFGLETQYF.

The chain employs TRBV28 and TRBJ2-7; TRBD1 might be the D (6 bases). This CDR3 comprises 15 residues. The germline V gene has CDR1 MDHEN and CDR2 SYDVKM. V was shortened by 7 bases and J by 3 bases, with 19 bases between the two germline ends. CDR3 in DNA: TGTGCCAGCATACCAACCAGGGGACGCCACTACGAGCAGTACTTC. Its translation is CASIPTRGRHYEQYF.

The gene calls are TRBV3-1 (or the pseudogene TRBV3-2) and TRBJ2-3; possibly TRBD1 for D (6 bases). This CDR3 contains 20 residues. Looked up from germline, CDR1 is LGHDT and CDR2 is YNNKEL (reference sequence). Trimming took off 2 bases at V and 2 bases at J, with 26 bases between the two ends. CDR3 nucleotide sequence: TGTGCCAGCAGCCAAACAAGGGGGAAGGAACCCGCCATTTTCACAGATACGCAGTATTTT. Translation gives CASSQTRGKEPAIFTDTQYF.

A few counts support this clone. DNA of the CDR3: TGCGCCAGCAGCTTGGTAGTGGGCGGGACCGGGGAGCTGTTTTTT. This codes for CASSLVVGGTGELFF. V usage is TRBV5-1 and J usage is TRBJ2-2; weak D call: TRBD2 (5 bases). The V end lost 0 bases, the J end lost 5 bases, and 11 bases lay between the germline ends. The CDR3 consists of 15 residues. CDR1 and CDR2 (germline): SGHRS, YFSETQ. Variable domain in full (rest from reference TRBV5-1 and TRBJ2-2): KAGVTQTPRYLIKTRGQQVTLSCSPISGHRSVSWYQQTPGQGLQFLFEYFSETQRNKGNFPGRFSGRQFSNSRSEMNVSTLELGDSALYLCASSLVVGGTGELFFGEGSRLTVL.

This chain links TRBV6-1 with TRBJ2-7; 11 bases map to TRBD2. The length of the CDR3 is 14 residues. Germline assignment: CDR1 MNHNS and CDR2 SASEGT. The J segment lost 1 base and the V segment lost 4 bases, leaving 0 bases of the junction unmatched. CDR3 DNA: TGTGCCAGCAGTGTAGCGGGGGGGTCCTACGAGCAGTACTTC. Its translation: CASSVAGGSYEQYF.

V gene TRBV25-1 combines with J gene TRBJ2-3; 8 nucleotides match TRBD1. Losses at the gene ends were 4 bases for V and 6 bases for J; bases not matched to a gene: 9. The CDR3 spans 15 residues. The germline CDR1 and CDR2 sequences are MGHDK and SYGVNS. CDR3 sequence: CASSAHTGGGDTQYF. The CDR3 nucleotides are TGTGCCAGCAGTGCCCATACAGGGGGTGGGGATACGCAGTATTTT.

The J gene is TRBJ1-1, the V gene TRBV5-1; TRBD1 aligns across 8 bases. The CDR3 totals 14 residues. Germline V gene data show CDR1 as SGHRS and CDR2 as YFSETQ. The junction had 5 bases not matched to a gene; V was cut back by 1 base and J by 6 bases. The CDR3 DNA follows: TGCGCCAGCAGCTTGCCGGCAGGGGGCGCTGAAGCTTTCTTT. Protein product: CASSLPAGGAEAFF.

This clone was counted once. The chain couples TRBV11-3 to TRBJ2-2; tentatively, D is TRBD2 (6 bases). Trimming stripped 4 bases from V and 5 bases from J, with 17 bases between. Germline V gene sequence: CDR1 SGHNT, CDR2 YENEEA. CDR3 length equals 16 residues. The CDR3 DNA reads TGTGCCAGCAGCTCCAACACGGGACTCCTAACCGGGGAGCTGTTTTTT. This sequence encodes CASSSNTGLLTGELFF.

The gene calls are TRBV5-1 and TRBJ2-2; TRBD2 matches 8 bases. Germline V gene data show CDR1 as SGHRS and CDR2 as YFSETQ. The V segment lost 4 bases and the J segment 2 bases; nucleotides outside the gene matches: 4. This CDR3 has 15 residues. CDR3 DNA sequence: TGCGCCAGCAGCATAAGCGGGAGCAACACCGGGGAGCTGTTTTTT. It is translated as CASSISGSNTGELFF.

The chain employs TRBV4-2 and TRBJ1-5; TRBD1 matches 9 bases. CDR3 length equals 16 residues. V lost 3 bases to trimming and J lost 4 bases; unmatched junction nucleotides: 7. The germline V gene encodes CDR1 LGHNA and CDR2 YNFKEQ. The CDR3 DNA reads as TGTGCCAGCAGCCATGATCCCGGGACAGGGAATCAGCCCCAGCATTTT. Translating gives CASSHDPGTGNQPQHF.

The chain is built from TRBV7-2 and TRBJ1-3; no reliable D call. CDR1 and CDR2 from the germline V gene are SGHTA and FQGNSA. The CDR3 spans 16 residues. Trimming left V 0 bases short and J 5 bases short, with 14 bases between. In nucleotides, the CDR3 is TGTGCCAGCAGCTTAGCCTCCTGGGAGCCTAGAAACACCATATATTTT. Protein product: CASSLASWEPRNTIYF.

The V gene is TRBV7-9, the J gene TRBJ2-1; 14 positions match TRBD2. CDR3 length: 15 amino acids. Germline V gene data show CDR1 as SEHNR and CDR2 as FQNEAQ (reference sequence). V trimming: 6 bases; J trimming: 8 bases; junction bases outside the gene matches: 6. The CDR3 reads CASSGLAGGLDEQFF. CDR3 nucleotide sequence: TGTGCCAGCAGTGGACTAGCGGGAGGATTGGATGAGCAGTTCTTC.

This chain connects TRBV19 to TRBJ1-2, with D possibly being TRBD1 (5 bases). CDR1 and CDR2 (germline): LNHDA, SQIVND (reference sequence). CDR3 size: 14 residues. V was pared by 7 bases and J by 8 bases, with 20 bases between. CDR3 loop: CASTRRDSLKGYTF. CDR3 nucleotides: TGTGCCAGTACTCGGAGGGACTCATTGAAGGGCTACACCTTC.

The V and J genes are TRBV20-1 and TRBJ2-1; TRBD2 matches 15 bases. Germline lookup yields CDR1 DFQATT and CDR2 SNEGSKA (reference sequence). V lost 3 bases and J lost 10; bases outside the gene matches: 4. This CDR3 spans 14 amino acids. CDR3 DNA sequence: TGCAGTGCTAGTACGGGACTAGCGGGGGGAGAGCAGTTCTTC. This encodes CSASTGLAGGEQFF.

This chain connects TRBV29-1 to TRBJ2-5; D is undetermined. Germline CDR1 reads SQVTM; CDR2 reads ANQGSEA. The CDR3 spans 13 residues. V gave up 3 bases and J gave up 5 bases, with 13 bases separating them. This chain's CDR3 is CSVELKSRETQYF. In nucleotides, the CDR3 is TGCAGCGTTGAGCTAAAAAGCCGTGAGACCCAGTACTTC.

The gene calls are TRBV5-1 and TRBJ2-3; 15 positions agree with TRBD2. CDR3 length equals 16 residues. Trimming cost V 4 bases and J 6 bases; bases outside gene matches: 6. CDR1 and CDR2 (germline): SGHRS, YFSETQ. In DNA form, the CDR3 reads TGCGCCAGCAGCGCCCAGGGACTAGCGGGAGGTGATACGCAGTATTTT. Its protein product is CASSAQGLAGGDTQYF.

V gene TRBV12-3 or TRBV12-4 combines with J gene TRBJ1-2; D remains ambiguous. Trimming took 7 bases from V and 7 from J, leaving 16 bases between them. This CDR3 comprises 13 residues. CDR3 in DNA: TGTGCCAGCAACCGGCGGCAGCAGAGTGGCTACACCTTC. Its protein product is CASNRRQQSGYTF.

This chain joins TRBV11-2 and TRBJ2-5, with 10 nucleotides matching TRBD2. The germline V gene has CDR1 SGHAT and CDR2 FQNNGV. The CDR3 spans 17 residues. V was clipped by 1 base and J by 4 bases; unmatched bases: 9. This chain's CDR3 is CASSLGRLAGARETQYF. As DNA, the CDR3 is TGTGCCAGCAGCTTAGGAAGGCTAGCGGGAGCTCGAGAGACCCAGTACTTC. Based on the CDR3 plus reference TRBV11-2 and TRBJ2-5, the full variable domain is EAGVAQSPRYKIIEKRQSVAFWCNPISGHATLYWYQQILGQGPKLLIQFQNNGVVDDSQLPKDRFSAERLKGVDSTLKIQPAKLEDSAVYLCASSLGRLAGARETQYFGPGTRLLVL.

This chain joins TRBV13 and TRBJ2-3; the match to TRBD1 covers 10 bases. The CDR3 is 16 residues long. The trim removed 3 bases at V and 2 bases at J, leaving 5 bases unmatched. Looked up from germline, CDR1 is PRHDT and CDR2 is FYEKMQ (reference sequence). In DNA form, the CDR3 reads TGTGCCAGCAGCTTTTCCGGACAGGGGGACACAGATACGCAGTATTTT. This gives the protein CASSFSGQGDTDTQYF.

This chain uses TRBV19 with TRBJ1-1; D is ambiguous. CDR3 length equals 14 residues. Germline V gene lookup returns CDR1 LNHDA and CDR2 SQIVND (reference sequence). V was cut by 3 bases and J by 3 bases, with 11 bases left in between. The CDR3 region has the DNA TGTGCCAGTAGTATTATTTGGAGGGACACTGAAGCTTTCTTT. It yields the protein CASSIIWRDTEAFF.

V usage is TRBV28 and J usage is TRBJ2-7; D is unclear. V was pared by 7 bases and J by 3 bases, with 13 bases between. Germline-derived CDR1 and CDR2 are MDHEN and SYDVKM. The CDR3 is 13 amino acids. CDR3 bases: TGTGCCAGCATTCGAAACCTAGACTACGAGCAGTACTTC. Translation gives CASIRNLDYEQYF.

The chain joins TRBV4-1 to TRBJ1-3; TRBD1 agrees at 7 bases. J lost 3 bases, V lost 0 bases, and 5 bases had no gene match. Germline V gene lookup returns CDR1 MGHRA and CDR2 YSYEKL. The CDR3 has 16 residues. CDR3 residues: CASSQDLHRGGNTIYF. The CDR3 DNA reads TGCGCCAGCAGCCAAGATCTCCACAGGGGTGGAAACACCATATATTTT.

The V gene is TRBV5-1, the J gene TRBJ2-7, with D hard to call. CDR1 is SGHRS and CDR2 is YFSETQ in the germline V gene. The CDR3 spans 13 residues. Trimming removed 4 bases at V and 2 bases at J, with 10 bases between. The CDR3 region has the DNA TGCGCCAGCAGCCACACAGCAACCTACGAGCAGTACTTC. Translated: CASSHTATYEQYF. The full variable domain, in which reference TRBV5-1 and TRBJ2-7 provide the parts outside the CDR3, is KAGVTQTPRYLIKTRGQQVTLSCSPISGHRSVSWYQQTPGQGLQFLFEYFSETQRNKGNFPGRFSGRQFSNSRSEMNVSTLELGDSALYLCASSHTATYEQYFGPGTRLTVT.

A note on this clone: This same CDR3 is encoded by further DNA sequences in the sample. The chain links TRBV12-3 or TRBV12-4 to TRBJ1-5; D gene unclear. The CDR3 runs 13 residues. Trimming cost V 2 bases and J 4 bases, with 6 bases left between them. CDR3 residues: CASSLTGNQPQHF. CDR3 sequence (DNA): TGTGCCAGCAGTTTAACGGGAAATCAGCCCCAGCATTTT.